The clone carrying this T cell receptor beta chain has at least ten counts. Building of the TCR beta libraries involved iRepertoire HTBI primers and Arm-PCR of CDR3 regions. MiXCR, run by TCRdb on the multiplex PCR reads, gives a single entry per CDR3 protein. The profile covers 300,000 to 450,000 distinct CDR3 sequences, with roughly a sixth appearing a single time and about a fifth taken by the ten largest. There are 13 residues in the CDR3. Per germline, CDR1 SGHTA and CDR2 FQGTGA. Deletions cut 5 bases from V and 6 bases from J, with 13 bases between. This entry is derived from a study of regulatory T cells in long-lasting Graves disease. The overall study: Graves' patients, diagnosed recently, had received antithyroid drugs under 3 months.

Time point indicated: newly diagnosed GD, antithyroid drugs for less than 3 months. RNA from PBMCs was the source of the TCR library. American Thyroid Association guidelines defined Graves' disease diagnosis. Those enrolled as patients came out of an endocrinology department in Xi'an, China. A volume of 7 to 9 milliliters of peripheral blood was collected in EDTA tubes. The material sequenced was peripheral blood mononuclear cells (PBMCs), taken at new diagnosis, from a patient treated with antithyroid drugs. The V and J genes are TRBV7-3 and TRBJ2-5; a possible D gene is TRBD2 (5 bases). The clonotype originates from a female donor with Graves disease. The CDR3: CASSAWRVKTQYF. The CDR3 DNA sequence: TGTGCCAGCAGCGCTTGGCGGGTGAAGACCCAGTACTTC. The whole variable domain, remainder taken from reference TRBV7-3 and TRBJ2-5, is GAGVSQTPSNKVTEKGKYVELRCDPISGHTALYWYRQSLGQGPEFLIYFQGTGAADDSGLPNDRFFAVRPEGSVSTLKIQRTERGDSAVYLCASSAWRVKTQYFGPGTRLLVL.